The clone carrying this TCR beta chain was recorded once. Everyone who took part was roughly 18 to 89 years old, and they came from about 23 US areas. Allocation to cohorts depended on clinical history reported by the participants. The data were produced by immunoSEQ multiplex PCR, yet TCRdb's version contains in-frame clones alone and is incomplete. Of fewer than 200,000 clones in the sample, under 90% were seen once. The sample is drawn from a study of blood T cell repertoires in COVID-19. Germline V gene data show CDR1 as SGHRS and CDR2 as YFSETQ. The V gene lost 4 bases and the J gene lost 9 bases, with 27 bases spanning the gap. The CDR3 runs to 17 residues.

The genes are TRBV5-1 and TRBJ2-3, with D perhaps TRBD2 (6 bases). The sample was PBMCs or T cells enriched from blood (not recorded which). This receptor was taken from a man between 45 and 60 years old who had recovered from COVID-19. The CDR3 here is CASSPLPGLPLGKTQYF. The CDR3, as DNA: TGCGCCAGCAGCCCCCTTCCGGGACTTCCGCTCGGTAAGACGCAGTATTTT.